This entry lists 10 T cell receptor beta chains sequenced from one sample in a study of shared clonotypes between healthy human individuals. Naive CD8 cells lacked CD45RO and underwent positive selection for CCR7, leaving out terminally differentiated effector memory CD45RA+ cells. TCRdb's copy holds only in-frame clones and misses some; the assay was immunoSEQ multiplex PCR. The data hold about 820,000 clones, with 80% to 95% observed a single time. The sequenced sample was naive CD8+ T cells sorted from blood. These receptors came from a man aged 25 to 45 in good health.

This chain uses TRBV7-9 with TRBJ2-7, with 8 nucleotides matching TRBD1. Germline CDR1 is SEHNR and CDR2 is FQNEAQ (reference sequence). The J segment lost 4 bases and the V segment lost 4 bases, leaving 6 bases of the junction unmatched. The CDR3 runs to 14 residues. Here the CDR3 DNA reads TGTGCCAGCAGCTCACCACGACAGGGGTACGAGCAGTACTTC. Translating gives CASSSPRQGYEQYF.

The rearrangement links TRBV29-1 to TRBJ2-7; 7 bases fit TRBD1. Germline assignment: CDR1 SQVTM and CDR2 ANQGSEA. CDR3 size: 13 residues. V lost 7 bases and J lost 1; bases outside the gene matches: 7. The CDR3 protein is CSAIGTDSYEQYF. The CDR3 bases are TGCAGCGCAATAGGGACAGATTCCTACGAGCAGTACTTC.

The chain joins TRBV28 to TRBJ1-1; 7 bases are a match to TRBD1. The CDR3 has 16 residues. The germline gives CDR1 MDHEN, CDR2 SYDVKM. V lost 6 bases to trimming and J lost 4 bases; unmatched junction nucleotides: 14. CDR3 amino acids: CASSYTGVNGGTEAFF. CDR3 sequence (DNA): TGTGCCAGCAGCTACACAGGGGTGAACGGAGGCACTGAAGCTTTCTTT.

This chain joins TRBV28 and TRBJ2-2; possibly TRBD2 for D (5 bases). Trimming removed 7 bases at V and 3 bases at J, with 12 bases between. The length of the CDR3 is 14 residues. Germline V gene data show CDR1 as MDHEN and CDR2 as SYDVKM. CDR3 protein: CASTPGLYTGELFF. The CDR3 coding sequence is TGTGCCAGCACCCCGGGGTTGTACACCGGGGAGCTGTTTTTT. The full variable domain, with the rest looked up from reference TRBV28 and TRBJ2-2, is DVKVTQSSRYLVKRTGEKVFLECVQDMDHENMFWYRQDPGLGLRLIYFSYDVKMKEKGDIPEGYSVSREKKERFSLILESASTNQTSMYLCASTPGLYTGELFFGEGSRLTVL.

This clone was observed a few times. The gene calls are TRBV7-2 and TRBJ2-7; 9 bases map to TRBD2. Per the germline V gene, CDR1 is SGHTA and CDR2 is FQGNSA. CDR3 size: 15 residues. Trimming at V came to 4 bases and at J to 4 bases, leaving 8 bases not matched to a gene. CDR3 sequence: CASSWSGTSRYEQYF. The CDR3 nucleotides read TGTGCCAGCAGCTGGTCCGGGACTAGCAGATACGAGCAGTACTTC.

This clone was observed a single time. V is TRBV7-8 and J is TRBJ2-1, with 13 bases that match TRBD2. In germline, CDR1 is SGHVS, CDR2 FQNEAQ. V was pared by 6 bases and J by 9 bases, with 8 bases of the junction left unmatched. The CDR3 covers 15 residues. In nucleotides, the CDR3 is TGTGCCAGCAGGTACACTAGCGGGAGGGTCGGTGAGCAGTTCTTC. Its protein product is CASRYTSGRVGEQFF.

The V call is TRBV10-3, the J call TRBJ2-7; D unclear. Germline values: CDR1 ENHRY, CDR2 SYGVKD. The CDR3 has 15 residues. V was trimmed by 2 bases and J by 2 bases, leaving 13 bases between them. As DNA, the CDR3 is TGTGCCATCAGTGAGCCCGACTCTTACCCCTACGAGCAGTACTTC. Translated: CAISEPDSYPYEQYF.

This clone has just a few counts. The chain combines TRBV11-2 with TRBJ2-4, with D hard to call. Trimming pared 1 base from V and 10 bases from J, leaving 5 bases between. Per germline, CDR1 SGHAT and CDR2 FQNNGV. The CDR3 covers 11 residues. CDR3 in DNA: TGTGCCAGCAGCTTAGTGGGAATTCAGTACTTC. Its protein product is CASSLVGIQYF.

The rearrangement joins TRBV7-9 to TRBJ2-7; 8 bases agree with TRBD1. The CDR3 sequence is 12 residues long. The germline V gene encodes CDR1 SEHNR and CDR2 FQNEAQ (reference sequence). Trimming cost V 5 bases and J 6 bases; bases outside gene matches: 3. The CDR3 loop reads CASSHDRGEQYF. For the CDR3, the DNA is TGTGCCAGCAGCCATGACAGGGGCGAGCAGTACTTC.

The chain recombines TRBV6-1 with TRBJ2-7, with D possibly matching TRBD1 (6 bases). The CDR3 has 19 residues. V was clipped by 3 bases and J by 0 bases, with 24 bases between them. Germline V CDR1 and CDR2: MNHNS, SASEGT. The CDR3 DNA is TGTGCCAGCAGTGAGTTAGGATGGGAGATACAGGGTCTCTCCTACGAGCAGTACTTC. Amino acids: CASSELGWEIQGLSYEQYF.